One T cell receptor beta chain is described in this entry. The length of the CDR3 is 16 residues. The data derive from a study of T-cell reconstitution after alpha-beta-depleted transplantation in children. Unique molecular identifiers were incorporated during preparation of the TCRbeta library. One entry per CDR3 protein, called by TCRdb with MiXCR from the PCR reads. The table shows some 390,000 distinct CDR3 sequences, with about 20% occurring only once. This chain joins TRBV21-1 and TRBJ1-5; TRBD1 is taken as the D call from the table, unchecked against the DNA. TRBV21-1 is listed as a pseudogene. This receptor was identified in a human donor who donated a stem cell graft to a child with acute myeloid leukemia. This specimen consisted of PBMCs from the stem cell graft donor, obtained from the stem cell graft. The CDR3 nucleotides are TGTGCCAGCAGCCAAGCTGGGGACGGAGGCAATCAGCCCCAGCATTTT. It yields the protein CASSQAGDGGNQPQHF.